This TCR beta chain was sequenced during a study of blood T cell repertoires in COVID-19. V lost 4 bases and J lost 7, with 11 bases in between. Germline CDR1 reads LGHDT; CDR2 reads YNNKEL (reference sequence). This CDR3 comprises 13 residues. Sequencing used immunoSEQ multiplex PCR; TCRdb keeps in-frame clones, though not all of them. In the table there are 200,000 to 300,000 clones, roughly 90% of which are singletons. V and J are TRBV3-1 (or the pseudogene TRBV3-2) and TRBJ2-1, with D perhaps TRBD2 (6 bases). The sequenced sample consisted of peripheral blood. The clonotype was recovered from a man aged 30 to 45 with active or convalescent COVID-19. The chain's CDR3 is CASSPFGGNEQFF. In DNA, the CDR3 is TGTGCCAGCAGCCCTTTCGGGGGAAATGAGCAGTTCTTC.